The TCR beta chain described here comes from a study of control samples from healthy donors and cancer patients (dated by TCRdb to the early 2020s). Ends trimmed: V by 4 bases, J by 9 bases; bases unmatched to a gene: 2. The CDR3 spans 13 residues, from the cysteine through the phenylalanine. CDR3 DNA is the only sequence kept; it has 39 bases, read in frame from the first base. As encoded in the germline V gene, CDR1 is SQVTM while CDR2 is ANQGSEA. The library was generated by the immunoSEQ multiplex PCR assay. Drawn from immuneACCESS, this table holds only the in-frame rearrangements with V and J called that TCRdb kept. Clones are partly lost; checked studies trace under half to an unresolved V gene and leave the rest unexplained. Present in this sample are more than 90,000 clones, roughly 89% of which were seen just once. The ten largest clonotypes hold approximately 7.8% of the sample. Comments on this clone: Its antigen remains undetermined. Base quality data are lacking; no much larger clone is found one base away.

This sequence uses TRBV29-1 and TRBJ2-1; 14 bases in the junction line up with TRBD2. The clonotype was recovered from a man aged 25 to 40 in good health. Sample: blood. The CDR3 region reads CSVGLAGGIEQFF. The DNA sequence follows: TGCAGCGTTGGACTAGCGGGAGGGATTGAGCAGTTCTTC.